These 17 T cell receptor beta chains share one sample of origin, sequenced in a study of cytomegalovirus exposure and HLA in healthy donors (dated by TCRdb to the late 2010s). The protocol used for the library was the immunoSEQ multiplex PCR assay. For the multiplex PCR, a mixture combining 60 forward primers for TCR Vbeta segments and 13 reverse primers for TCR Jbeta segments was used. As stored in TCRdb, this immuneACCESS dataset retains in-frame rearrangements with V and J assigned. A fraction of the clones does not appear; measured against another copy, unresolved V genes explain less than half of the discrepancy, and the remainder lacks a known reason. The sample table lists some 160,000 clones, approximately 84% of them with a count of one. Approximately 6.8% of the sample rests with the top ten. The source material was PBMCs. The receptors stem from a middle-aged woman in good health and CMV-seropositive.

The sample holds one count of this clone. This chain links TRBV20-1 with TRBJ2-1; D remains unclear. Trimming took off 5 bases at V and 10 bases at J, with 9 bases between the two ends. The germline CDR1 and CDR2 sequences are DFQATT and SNEGSKA (reference sequence). CDR3 length: 10 residues. The CDR3 sequence is CSADPREQFF. The DNA for the CDR3 is TGCAGTGCTGACCCCAGGGAGCAGTTCTTC.

The genes are TRBV19 and TRBJ2-3; D is possibly TRBD2 (5 bases). The CDR3 is 13 amino acids. Germline CDR1 and CDR2: LNHDA and SQIVND (reference sequence). V was pared by 7 bases and J by 6 bases, with 14 bases between. The CDR3 is CASNYGSADTQYF. As DNA, the CDR3 is TGTGCCAGTAATTACGGTAGCGCGGATACGCAGTATTTT.

V gene TRBV30 combines with J gene TRBJ2-7, with unresolved D. V was clipped by 0 bases and J by 2 bases, with 8 bases between them. The CDR3 runs 13 residues. Germline V gene sequence: CDR1 GTSNPN, CDR2 SVGIG (reference sequence). The CDR3 sequence: CAWSVSDPYEQYF. In DNA form, the CDR3 reads TGTGCCTGGAGTGTCAGCGATCCCTACGAGCAGTACTTC. Full variable domain (outside the CDR3, taken from reference TRBV30 and TRBJ2-7): SQTIHQWPATLVQPVGSPLSLECTVEGTSNPNLYWYRQAAGRGLQLLFYSVGIGQISSEVPQNLSASRPQDRQFILSSKKLLLSDSGFYLCAWSVSDPYEQYFGPGTRLTVT.

For the CDR3, the DNA is TGTGCCAGCAGCTTATTCCAGGGGAACAATGAGCAGTTCTTC. It specifies CASSLFQGNNEQFF. The genes are TRBV11-2 and TRBJ2-1; perhaps TRBD1 as D (6 bases). Trimming stripped 2 bases from V and 5 bases from J, with 10 bases between. CDR3 length equals 14 residues. Germline lookup yields CDR1 SGHAT and CDR2 FQNNGV.

The V and J genes are TRBV7-3 and TRBJ2-5; D is perhaps TRBD2 (6 bases). CDR3 length: 13 residues. In germline, CDR1 is SGHTA, CDR2 FQGTGA. The ends were cut back, 4 bases at V and 9 bases at J, with 15 bases in the middle. CDR3 in DNA: TGTGCCAGCAGCTCTGCCCGGTCGGGGGCCCAGTACTTC. Protein product: CASSSARSGAQYF.

The chain links TRBV27 to TRBJ1-1, with D uncertain. Germline V gene sequence: CDR1 MNHEY, CDR2 SMNVEV (reference sequence). The CDR3 has 13 amino acids. With 3 bases removed from V and 3 bases from J, the gap between germline ends came to 8 bases. The CDR3 loop is CASSFMAYTEAFF. CDR3 bases: TGTGCCAGCAGTTTTATGGCCTACACTGAAGCTTTCTTT.

The rearrangement joins TRBV5-4 to TRBJ2-7; 10 positions match TRBD1. The CDR3 totals 14 residues. V gave up 4 bases and J gave up 2 bases; unmatched junction bases: 3. Germline V CDR1 and CDR2: SGHNT, YYREEE (reference sequence). CDR3 region: CASSLGTGAYEQYF. In DNA form, the CDR3 reads TGTGCCAGCAGCCTGGGGACAGGGGCCTACGAGCAGTACTTC. The variable domain in full, completed from reference TRBV5-4 and TRBJ2-7, reads ETGVTQSPTHLIKTRGQQVTLRCSSQSGHNTVSWYQQALGQGPQFIFQYYREEENGRGNFPPRFSGLQFPNYSSELNVNALELDDSALYLCASSLGTGAYEQYFGPGTRLTVT.

The V gene is TRBV6-5, the J gene TRBJ1-2; TRBD1 is a possible D gene (6 bases). V lost 0 bases and J 2 bases, leaving 13 bases between the germline ends. The CDR3 runs to 16 residues. Germline V CDR1 and CDR2: MNHEY, SVGAGI. This CDR3 reads CASSYSGQKVNYGYTF. In DNA form, the CDR3 reads TGTGCCAGCAGTTACTCTGGACAGAAGGTGAACTATGGCTACACCTTC.

This clone has just a few counts. The V call is TRBV9, the J call TRBJ1-2, with 8 bases fitting TRBD1. The trim removed 3 bases at V and 4 bases at J, leaving 2 bases unmatched. The CDR3 loop spans 13 amino acids. Germline V gene data show CDR1 as SGDLS and CDR2 as YYNGEE. CDR3 region: CASSAGGGYGYTF. The DNA of the CDR3 is TGTGCCAGCAGCGCAGGGGGCGGCTATGGCTACACCTTC.

This clone was seen once. The J gene is TRBJ2-1, the V gene TRBV7-8; possible D gene TRBD2, 6 bases. Trimming removed 1 base from V and 8 bases from J, with 9 bases in between. The CDR3 runs 13 residues. The V gene's germline CDR1 is SGHVS and CDR2 FQNEAQ. For the CDR3, the DNA is TGTGCCAGCAGCTTAGACGGGGGTGATGAGCAGTTCTTC. Translation: CASSLDGGDEQFF.

The rearrangement links TRBV28 to TRBJ1-1; D unclear. CDR1 MDHEN and CDR2 SYDVKM come from the germline V gene. Trimming pared 5 bases from V and 2 bases from J, leaving 12 bases between. The CDR3 spans 14 residues. CDR3 loop: CASSRTIRNTEAFF. In DNA, the CDR3 is TGTGCCAGCAGTCGGACTATCCGTAACACTGAAGCTTTCTTT.

With regard to this clone: Since a much larger clone is just one base distant, this may be a read error. Other DNA sequences of this sample code for an identical CDR3. V is TRBV4-1 and J is TRBJ2-5; 10 bases match TRBD2. CDR1 is MGHRA and CDR2 is YSYEKL in the germline V gene. After removal of 0 bases from V and 5 bases from J, the junction contained 6 bases not matched to a gene. This CDR3 has 16 amino acids. CDR3 loop: CASSQDGYSGGETQYF. In DNA form, the CDR3 reads TGCGCCAGCAGCCAAGATGGGTATAGCGGGGGGGAGACCCAGTACTTC.

The chain joins TRBV6-5 to TRBJ1-1; 8 bases are shared with TRBD1. The CDR3 covers 14 residues. Germline trimming cut 7 bases from V and 4 bases from J; bases unmatched to any gene: 8. Germline CDR1 and CDR2: MNHEY and SVGAGI. The DNA for the CDR3 is TGTGCCAGCACCTTTGACAGGGGAGGCACTGAAGCTTTCTTT. This codes for CASTFDRGGTEAFF.

This sequence joins TRBV19 and TRBJ1-2; D is possibly TRBD1 (5 bases). The ends were cut back, 6 bases at V and 5 bases at J, with 10 bases in the middle. Germline-derived CDR1 and CDR2 are LNHDA and SQIVND (reference sequence). The CDR3 covers 12 residues. CDR3 nucleotide sequence: TGTGCCAGTAGCCTGGGGCCTTATGGCTACACCTTC. It yields the protein CASSLGPYGYTF.

V usage is TRBV27 and J usage is TRBJ2-3; 7 bases line up with TRBD2. The CDR3 has 14 amino acids. With V trimmed by 4 bases and J by 2 bases, 3 bases remained unmatched. The germline CDR1 and CDR2 sequences are MNHEY and SMNVEV (reference sequence). Here the CDR3 DNA reads TGTGCCAGCAGTTGGGGGGGTACCACAGATACGCAGTATTTT. The encoded protein is CASSWGGTTDTQYF.

CDR3 sequence reads: CASGNSGARNLGYTF. CDR3 bases: TGTGCCAGCGGAAACTCAGGGGCGCGGAATCTTGGCTACACCTTC. The V and J genes are TRBV5-6 and TRBJ1-2, with TRBD1 as a possible D gene (6 bases). The V gene lost 7 bases and the J gene lost 7 bases, with 23 bases spanning the gap. From germline, CDR1 is SGHDT and CDR2 YYEEEE. The length of the CDR3 is 15 residues.

V and J are TRBV6-1 and TRBJ1-5; TRBD1 might be the D (5 bases). The CDR3 consists of 12 residues. CDR1 is MNHNS, CDR2 SASEGT, per germline. The V end lost 0 bases, the J end lost 15 bases, and 12 bases lay between the germline ends. The CDR3 protein is CASSEARGGWHF. In DNA form, the CDR3 reads TGTGCCAGCAGTGAAGCGCGGGGGGGTTGGCATTTT.